The 31 T cell receptor beta chains below were found in one sample sequenced in a study of low-dose radiotherapy and immunotherapy resistance in tumors. Indicated time point: before trial treatment. First-strand cDNA relied on TRAV- and TRBV-specific primers spanning alpha and beta chains. Both a constant-region primer and a V-primer adapter served to amplify TCRs across around 20 PCR cycles. TCRdb called the reads again in MiXCR, with one record for every CDR3 protein. Among around 68,000 distinct CDR3 sequences listed, approximately 25% were seen once. The sequencing used PBMCs, collected before treatment. All receptors come from a male donor with rectosigmoid adenocarcinoma.

The V gene is TRBV9, the J gene TRBJ1-2; 7 positions match TRBD1. After removal of 0 bases from V and 7 bases from J, the junction contained 9 bases not matched to a gene. The CDR3 length is 15 residues. Germline values: CDR1 SGDLS, CDR2 YYNGEE. The CDR3 coding sequence is TGTGCCAGCAGCGTAGATAACAGGGGAAGCAGTGGCTACACCTTC. It codes for CASSVDNRGSSGYTF.

On this clonotype itself: With a far larger clone one base away, a read error is the likely cause. This sequence joins TRBV7-9 and TRBJ2-1; TRBD2 aligns across 14 bases. Germline CDR1 reads SEHNR; CDR2 reads FQNEAQ (reference sequence). The ends lost 6 bases at V and 10 bases at J; junction bases unmatched: 2. The CDR3 spans 13 residues. CDR3 sequence (DNA): TGTGCCAGCAGAGGGACTAGCGGGAGCGAGCAGTTCTTC. It encodes CASRGTSGSEQFF.

There are many counts of this clonotype. V and J are TRBV13 and TRBJ2-7; D possibly corresponds to TRBD1 (6 bases). V was trimmed by 5 bases and J by 5 bases, leaving 16 bases between them. CDR3 length equals 14 residues. Germline CDR1 is PRHDT and CDR2 is FYEKMQ (reference sequence). Here the CDR3 DNA reads TGTGCCAGCAGCACTCAGCTCAGGGGCCACGAGCAGTACTTC. This translates into CASSTQLRGHEQYF.

The table lists this clonotype with many counts. This chain connects TRBV20-1 to TRBJ1-2, with 9 nucleotides matching TRBD1. The germline gives CDR1 DFQATT, CDR2 SNEGSKA (reference sequence). This CDR3 has 13 amino acids. J was trimmed by 7 bases and V by 7 bases; bases with no gene match: 10. For the CDR3, the DNA is TGCAGTGTGACCGGACAGGGGTGGGGTGGCTACACCTTC. Translating it yields CSVTGQGWGGYTF.

The rearrangement uses TRBV27 and TRBJ2-1, with 11 nucleotides matching TRBD2. With V trimmed by 6 bases and J by 0 bases, 4 bases remained unmatched. The CDR3 runs 16 residues. CDR1 MNHEY and CDR2 SMNVEV come from the germline V gene (reference sequence). CDR3 DNA: TGTGCCAGCAGCCTAGCGGGAGGCTTCTCCTACAATGAGCAGTTCTTC. This translates into CASSLAGGFSYNEQFF.

This clonotype was seen at least ten times. The germline gene is not matched at one end of the junction; a read error may be the cause. The gene calls are TRBV23-1 and TRBJ2-2; D remains unclear. TRBV23-1 is recorded as an ORF, its role being uncertain. The length of the CDR3 is 9 residues. The CDR3 loop is CASSRLGEF. The CDR3 DNA reads TGCGCCAGCAGTCGGCTTGGGGAATTT.

This clonotype was picked up a small number of times. This sequence joins TRBV6-6 and TRBJ2-4; 12 bases are a match to TRBD1. The CDR3 is 16 amino acids. The ends lost 5 bases at V and 7 bases at J; junction bases unmatched: 9. The germline gives CDR1 MNHNY, CDR2 SVGAGI (reference sequence). The CDR3 spells CASSQARDRGPNIQYF. DNA for the CDR3: TGTGCCAGCAGTCAAGCCCGGGACAGGGGGCCGAACATTCAGTACTTC.

CDR3 sequence reads: CASSDRDRGRDTQYF. The DNA for the CDR3 is TGTGCCAGCAGCGACCGGGACAGGGGGCGAGATACGCAGTATTTT. The chain links TRBV28 to TRBJ2-3, with TRBD1 matching over 12 bases. CDR1 and CDR2 from the germline V gene are MDHEN and SYDVKM. The CDR3 totals 15 residues. Trimming cost V 6 bases and J 5 bases; bases outside gene matches: 6.

The chain recombines TRBV28 with TRBJ2-1; TRBD2 agrees at 7 bases. This CDR3 spans 14 amino acids. Trimming took 5 bases from V and 3 from J; bases not matched to a gene: 4. Per the germline V gene, CDR1 is MDHEN and CDR2 is SYDVKM. The DNA for the CDR3 is TGTGCCAGCAGTCAGAGCGGGGTCTACAATGAGCAGTTCTTC. This translates into CASSQSGVYNEQFF.

This clonotype was detected many times. The CDR3 here is CSVEWETTDTQYF. The CDR3 DNA reads TGCAGCGTTGAATGGGAGACCACAGATACGCAGTATTTT. The chain joins TRBV29-1 to TRBJ2-3; D might be TRBD2 (5 bases). V lost 2 bases and J lost 2, with 8 bases in between. Germline V gene lookup returns CDR1 SQVTM and CDR2 ANQGSEA. The CDR3 length is 13 residues.

This clonotype was picked up many times. In nucleotides, the CDR3 is TGCAGTGCCCCTTCCGGCGGTACCTACGAGCAGTACTTC. The encoded protein is CSAPSGGTYEQYF. The chain carries TRBV20-1 and TRBJ2-7, with no clear D. V was cut by 6 bases and J by 2 bases, with 14 bases left in between. There are 13 residues in the CDR3. The germline V gene has CDR1 DFQATT and CDR2 SNEGSKA (reference sequence).

In regard to this clonotype: With only one base between it and a far larger clone, this is likely a read error. The chain is built from TRBV11-1 and TRBJ2-5; D gene uncertain. Germline V gene lookup returns CDR1 SGHAT and CDR2 FQDESV (reference sequence). The CDR3 totals 15 residues. The CDR3 DNA is TGTGCCAACAGCTCGCCGTCTGATTTACAAGAGACCCAGTACTTC. Translated, it gives CANSSPSDLQETQYF.

This clonotype showed up just once. The gene calls are TRBV5-1 and TRBJ2-2, with 13 bases that match TRBD2. CDR3 length equals 19 residues. Germline CDR1 is SGHRS and CDR2 is YFSETQ. V shed 1 base and J 4 bases; nucleotides not matched to a gene: 10. The CDR3 nucleotides read TGCGCCAGCAGCTTGAGACGGACTAGCGGGAGAGGTGCCACCGGGGAGCTGTTTTTT. It is translated as CASSLRRTSGRGATGELFF.

This clonotype was found many times. The genes are TRBV5-4 and TRBJ1-1, with a possible D match to TRBD1 (6 bases). CDR1 is SGHNT and CDR2 is YYREEE in the germline V gene (reference sequence). CDR3 size: 15 residues. V lost 1 base and J lost 0, with 10 bases in between. Here the CDR3 DNA reads TGTGCCAGCAGCTTGCGTTCAGGGGTGAACACTGAAGCTTTCTTT. Encoded protein: CASSLRSGVNTEAFF.

V and J are TRBV29-1 and TRBJ1-2; D is unresolved. Germline CDR1 and CDR2: SQVTM and ANQGSEA. The CDR3 runs 13 residues. The V and J ends lost 4 bases and 1 base respectively, with 10 bases between them. CDR3 in DNA: TGCAGCGTTGTATTGAGGGATAACTATGGCTACACCTTC. It encodes CSVVLRDNYGYTF. Supplemented by reference TRBV29-1 and TRBJ1-2, the full variable domain reads SAVISQKPSRDICQRGTSLTIQCQVDSQVTMMFWYRQQPGQSLTLIATANQGSEATYESGFVIDKFPISRPNLTFSTLTVSNMSPEDSSIYLCSVVLRDNYGYTFGSGTRLTVV.

The rearrangement joins TRBV20-1 to TRBJ2-3, with 11 bases matching TRBD2. CDR3 length: 14 residues. The J segment lost 6 bases and the V segment lost 1 base, leaving 3 bases of the junction unmatched. Germline CDR1 and CDR2: DFQATT and SNEGSKA (reference sequence). The chain's CDR3 is CSARGLAGFDTQYF. CDR3 nucleotides: TGCAGTGCTAGAGGACTAGCGGGATTTGATACGCAGTATTTT.

V is TRBV19 and J is TRBJ2-3, with D unclear. The CDR3 runs 11 residues. V was pared by 1 base and J by 8 bases, with 4 bases between. Germline CDR1 and CDR2: LNHDA and SQIVND (reference sequence). The CDR3 nucleotides read TGTGCCAGTAGTATAGGTAGTACGCAGTATTTT. It codes for CASSIGSTQYF.

V gene TRBV7-9 combines with J gene TRBJ2-2, with 9 bases aligning to TRBD1. The CDR3 contains 17 residues. The J segment lost 0 bases and the V segment lost 0 bases, leaving 2 bases of the junction unmatched. Germline CDR1 reads SEHNR; CDR2 reads FQNEAQ (reference sequence). The CDR3, as DNA: TGTGCCAGCAGCTTAGCGGGACAGGGTACGAACACCGGGGAGCTGTTTTTT. Translated: CASSLAGQGTNTGELFF.

V gene TRBV2 combines with J gene TRBJ2-2; 9 positions agree with TRBD1. This CDR3 region has 15 residues. The J segment lost 6 bases and the V segment lost 3 bases, leaving 5 bases of the junction unmatched. CDR1 and CDR2 (germline): SNHLY, FYNNEI. The CDR3 sequence: CASSDMDRGPGELFF. The CDR3 DNA reads TGTGCCAGCAGTGACATGGACAGGGGTCCCGGGGAGCTGTTTTTT.

This clonotype has a count of ten or more. A much larger clone lies one base from this, so it may be a read error. The missing conserved phenylalanine or tryptophan at the end of this CDR3 makes a read error likely. The chain joins TRBV6-6 to TRBJ2-3, with 7 positions matching TRBD2. The CDR3 length is 14 residues. The germline V gene has CDR1 MNHNY and CDR2 SVGAGI (reference sequence). V gave up 2 bases and J gave up 4 bases; unmatched junction bases: 3. DNA for the CDR3: TGTGCCAGCAGTTACGCGGGAGTCGCAGATACGCAGTATGTT. It specifies CASSYAGVADTQYV.

This clonotype was seen more than once but under ten times. The V gene is TRBV18, the J gene TRBJ2-5, with TRBD1 as a possible D gene (5 bases). V lost 3 bases, J lost 5 bases, and 10 bases lay in between. Germline V lookup: CDR1 KGHSH, CDR2 LQKENI. The CDR3 spans 13 residues. The CDR3 loop is CASSPDTAETQYF. The CDR3 DNA reads TGTGCCAGCTCACCGGACACGGCTGAGACCCAGTACTTC.

This clonotype was seen ten or more times. CDR3 amino acids: CASGDRAYNQPQHF. The CDR3 region has the DNA TGTGCCAGCGGAGACAGGGCTTACAATCAGCCCCAGCATTTT. The chain is built from TRBV6-2 or TRBV6-3 and TRBJ1-5; 7 bases fit TRBD1. The CDR3 runs 14 residues. Germline trimming cut 8 bases from V and 3 bases from J; bases unmatched to any gene: 7. Per the germline V gene, CDR1 is MNHEY and CDR2 is SVGEGT.

This clonotype was detected many times. In nucleotides, the CDR3 is TGTGCCAGCAGTCCCCGAGGGGCCTACGAGCAGTACTTC. It specifies CASSPRGAYEQYF. The chain employs TRBV12-3 or TRBV12-4 and TRBJ2-7; D possibly matches TRBD1 or TRBD2 (5 bases each). Trimming stripped 5 bases from V and 2 bases from J, with 10 bases between. The CDR3 consists of 13 residues.

There are a few counts of this clonotype. The rearrangement links TRBV28 to TRBJ1-2; no definite D call. This CDR3 spans 12 amino acids. CDR1 and CDR2 (germline): MDHEN, SYDVKM. CDR3 loop: CVAAQADYGYTF. CDR3 sequence (DNA): TGTGTAGCGGCGCAGGCAGACTATGGCTACACCTTC.

This clonotype is classed as medium-sized (0.01 to 0.1%). The chain recombines TRBV28 with TRBJ2-7, with 12 bases identical to TRBD1. Germline V gene lookup returns CDR1 MDHEN and CDR2 SYDVKM. The CDR3 is 16 amino acids. The V gene end was trimmed by 5 bases and the J gene end by 3 bases; junction bases not matched to a gene: 8. DNA of the CDR3: TGTGCCAGCAGTCGCTGGGGACAGGGGGCTCGCTACGAGCAGTACTTC. As protein: CASSRWGQGARYEQYF.

The chain links TRBV4-3 to TRBJ2-1, with 9 bases lining up with TRBD2. The CDR3 loop spans 16 amino acids. The V gene end was trimmed by 0 bases and the J gene end by 3 bases; junction bases not matched to a gene: 3. CDR1 is LGHNA, CDR2 YSLEER, per germline. CDR3 sequence: CASSQDSGGYYNEQFF. DNA of the CDR3: TGCGCCAGCAGCCAAGATAGCGGGGGATACTACAATGAGCAGTTCTTC.

In its sample, this clonotype was seen many times. The V gene is TRBV5-4, the J gene TRBJ1-2, with a tentative D call TRBD1 (6 bases). Germline loops: CDR1 SGHNT, CDR2 YYREEE (reference sequence). The CDR3 has 14 amino acids. V was shortened by 2 bases and J by 6 bases, with 14 bases between the two germline ends. CDR3 residues: CASSFIQGGNGYTF. The CDR3 DNA reads TGTGCCAGCAGCTTTATACAGGGAGGGAATGGCTACACCTTC.

This chain joins TRBV20-1 and TRBJ2-2; 12 bases map to TRBD2. The junction had 8 bases not matched to a gene; V was cut back by 0 bases and J by 3 bases. The CDR3 extends over 18 amino acids. Germline values: CDR1 DFQATT, CDR2 SNEGSKA (reference sequence). The CDR3 bases are TGCAGTGCTAGAGATCCGGCTAGCGGGAGGGTAGACACCGGGGAGCTGTTTTTT. Its protein product is CSARDPASGRVDTGELFF.

There are many counts of this clonotype. This sequence joins TRBV28 and TRBJ2-7; 10 bases line up with TRBD2. Germline CDR1 is MDHEN and CDR2 is SYDVKM. The V gene end was trimmed by 6 bases and the J gene end by 9 bases; junction bases not matched to a gene: 8. This CDR3 contains 13 residues. CDR3 residues: CASRTSGATTQYF. The CDR3 DNA sequence: TGTGCCAGCAGAACTAGCGGGGCAACTACGCAGTACTTC. Full variable domain (rest looked up from reference TRBV28 and TRBJ2-7): DVKVTQSSRYLVKRTGEKVFLECVQDMDHENMFWYRQDPGLGLRLIYFSYDVKMKEKGDIPEGYSVSREKKERFSLILESASTNQTSMYLCASRTSGATTQYFGPGTRLTVT.

This clonotype was seen repeatedly, ten times or more. The V call is TRBV12-3 or TRBV12-4, the J call TRBJ1-2; 7 positions agree with TRBD1. The CDR3 has 13 amino acids. V shed 6 bases, J shed 4 bases, and the junction held 5 bases outside the gene matches. The CDR3 loop is CASRTGTAYGYTF. The CDR3 DNA is TGTGCCAGCAGAACCGGGACAGCCTATGGCTACACCTTC.

In its sample, this clonotype was seen many times. This rearrangement joins TRBV7-2 to TRBJ2-2, with 10 bases fitting TRBD2. The CDR3 has 15 amino acids. V shed 5 bases and J 6 bases; nucleotides not matched to a gene: 6. CDR1 and CDR2 from the germline V gene are SGHTA and FQGNSA. The CDR3 loop reads CASSPLAGEAGELFF. In DNA form, the CDR3 reads TGTGCCAGCAGCCCGCTAGCGGGAGAGGCCGGGGAGCTGTTTTTT.